This TCR beta chain derives from a study of blood T cell repertoires in COVID-19. Background on the study: Sites in the United States, Italy and Spain provided acute and convalescent COVID-19 samples. Nucleic acid was either cDNA or gDNA, and it came from T cells, B-cell-depleted T cells, or PBMCs.

Researchers sorted participants into cohorts using their self-reported clinical history. The authors' processing: Using reference gene primer amplification, nucleated cell counts were estimated. Only in-frame clones appear in the TCRdb table, and some are missing; sequencing was by immunoSEQ multiplex PCR. Clonal size and the V and J genes are those of that table, whereas D and trimming came from the DNA. This table has around 310,000 clones, approximately 89% appearing once. CDR1 is MNHEY, CDR2 SMNVEV, per germline (reference sequence). J gave up 4 bases and V 6 bases, and 3 bases lay outside the gene matches. The CDR3 runs 13 residues.

Sequencing input: PBMCs or T cells enriched from blood (not recorded which). This receptor was obtained from a woman between 35 and 50 years old who had recovered from COVID-19. This sequence joins TRBV27 and TRBJ1-3, with 7 bases aligning to TRBD1. The CDR3: CASSPGGGNTIYF. The CDR3, as DNA: TGTGCCAGCAGCCCAGGGGGGGGAAACACCATATATTTT.